Below, 25 T cell receptor beta chains from the same sample are listed, as sequenced in a study of CD8 T cells in ankylosing spondylitis. General observations from the study: A motif of 8 or 9 highly homologous TCR beta variants was seen as apparently characteristic of ankylosing spondylitis blood.

These receptors lack a known antigen. From the 5' RACE reads, TCRdb called clonotypes with MiXCR, one entry per CDR3 protein. The data contain approximately 520,000 distinct CDR3 sequences, approximately 5% of them singletons. The sample consisted of blood, either unsorted or a sorted T cell fraction (not recorded which). Receptors were obtained from a male donor with ankylosing spondylitis.

The chain joins TRBV20-1 to TRBJ2-4; D gene unclear. Between the trimmed V and J ends, which lost 1 base and 4 bases, there was a span of 11 bases. Germline CDR1 reads DFQATT; CDR2 reads SNEGSKA (reference sequence). The CDR3 contains 14 residues. The CDR3 DNA reads TGCAGTGCTAGAGTGGGCCGCCTGAAAAACATTCAGTACTTC. Translating it yields CSARVGRLKNIQYF.

This clonotype was counted many times. CDR3 loop: CASSYSGGRARTGELFF. The DNA for the CDR3 is TGTGCCAGCAGTTACTCGGGCGGGAGGGCCCGGACCGGGGAGCTGTTTTTT. The V gene is TRBV6-2 or TRBV6-3, the J gene TRBJ2-2; the match to TRBD2 covers 9 bases. This CDR3 contains 17 residues. CDR1 and CDR2 from the germline V gene are MNHEY and SVGEGT. The ends lost 0 bases at V and 5 bases at J; junction bases unmatched: 7.

This clonotype was observed at least ten times. The chain is built from TRBV5-1 and TRBJ1-2; no clear D gene. Trimming removed 0 bases at V and 4 bases at J, with 10 bases between. The CDR3 runs 14 residues. The germline CDR1 and CDR2 sequences are SGHRS and YFSETQ. The CDR3 DNA follows: TGCGCCAGCAGCTTGGGGGCGCCCCTCTATGGCTACACCTTC. Encoded protein: CASSLGAPLYGYTF.

This clonotype was observed many times. The chain couples TRBV7-2 to TRBJ2-5; D gene uncertain. Germline V lookup: CDR1 SGHTA, CDR2 FQGNSA. Trimming stripped 1 base from V and 6 bases from J, with 18 bases between. There are 16 residues in the CDR3. CDR3 DNA: TGTGCCAGCAGCTTAGTTTCTGGAACGTTGCCAAAGACCCAGTACTTC. It specifies CASSLVSGTLPKTQYF.

This clonotype was counted between two and nine times. The V gene is TRBV7-9, the J gene TRBJ2-1; no definite D call. The CDR3 is 13 amino acids. V lost 1 base and J 14 bases, leaving 15 bases between the germline ends. Germline V gene lookup returns CDR1 SEHNR and CDR2 FQNEAQ (reference sequence). CDR3 residues: CASSLGDNPRKFF. The CDR3 bases are TGTGCCAGCAGCTTAGGCGACAACCCCCGAAAGTTCTTC.

This clonotype came up many times. The chain couples TRBV7-2 to TRBJ2-5; 10 positions agree with TRBD2. The CDR3 consists of 15 residues. Germline trimming cut 5 bases from V and 5 bases from J; bases unmatched to any gene: 8. Germline assignment: CDR1 SGHTA and CDR2 FQGNSA. CDR3 nucleotide sequence: TGTGCCAGCAGCCCCCTAGCGGGAGAATTTGAGACCCAGTACTTC. Translated: CASSPLAGEFETQYF.

This clonotype was seen at least ten times. The chain combines TRBV5-1 with TRBJ2-7, with a possible D match to TRBD1 (6 bases). Trimming left V 5 bases short and J 2 bases short, with 17 bases between. The CDR3 totals 15 residues. Germline CDR1 is SGHRS and CDR2 is YFSETQ. CDR3 coding DNA: TGCGCCAGCAGACCTGAGGACAGTCTAGCCTACGAGCAGTACTTC. It is translated as CASRPEDSLAYEQYF.

This clonotype has ten or more counts. The chain employs TRBV6-5 and TRBJ1-2, with 7 positions matching TRBD1. CDR3 length: 14 residues. The J segment lost 8 bases and the V segment lost 2 bases, leaving 8 bases of the junction unmatched. The germline CDR1 and CDR2 sequences are MNHEY and SVGAGI. The CDR3 DNA reads as TGTGCCAGCAGTTACAGGGGGCGCTTGAAAGGCTACACCTTC. This encodes CASSYRGRLKGYTF.

This clonotype was found a few times. The chain recombines TRBV28 with TRBJ1-1, with 9 positions matching TRBD1. Germline lookup yields CDR1 MDHEN and CDR2 SYDVKM. The J segment lost 3 bases and the V segment lost 7 bases, leaving 6 bases of the junction unmatched. The CDR3 loop spans 14 amino acids. The CDR3: CASKTGGLYTEAFF. CDR3 nucleotide sequence: TGTGCCAGCAAAACAGGGGGCCTGTACACTGAAGCTTTCTTT.

This clonotype has at least ten counts. The CDR3 DNA follows: TGTGCCAGCAGTGGCAGGGGGACACGGGATTACAAGACGCAGTATTTT. Translation: CASSGRGTRDYKTQYF. V usage is TRBV6-4 and J usage is TRBJ2-3; TRBD1 matches at 7 bases. The CDR3 consists of 16 residues. Unmatched junction bases numbered 16, after V lost 4 bases and J lost 9 bases. Looked up from germline, CDR1 is MRHNA and CDR2 is SNTAGT.

This clonotype has at least ten counts. For the CDR3, the DNA is TGCGCCAGCAGCTCACCAGGGGACAGGGTAGCTTTCTTT. Encoded protein: CASSSPGDRVAFF. The V call is TRBV5-1, the J call TRBJ1-1; 9 nucleotides align to TRBD1. The germline CDR1 and CDR2 sequences are SGHRS and YFSETQ. The V segment lost 3 bases and the J segment 10 bases; nucleotides outside the gene matches: 7. The CDR3 runs to 13 residues.

This clonotype was detected ten times or more. This chain links TRBV4-3 with TRBJ1-4; D may be TRBD1 (6 bases). Per germline, CDR1 LGHNA and CDR2 YSLEER. The CDR3 is 18 amino acids. Trimming removed 2 bases from V and 3 bases from J, with 19 bases in between. The CDR3 DNA follows: TGCGCCAGCAGCCAAAGGGGGAGCTGGCAAGCTTCTAATGAAAAACTGTTTTTT. This gives the protein CASSQRGSWQASNEKLFF.

This clonotype was recorded a few times. The chain uses TRBV5-1 and TRBJ2-5, with TRBD2 identical over 10 bases. Germline CDR1 reads SGHRS; CDR2 reads YFSETQ. After removal of 4 bases from V and 5 bases from J, the junction contained 8 bases not matched to a gene. The CDR3 consists of 15 residues. As DNA, the CDR3 is TGCGCCAGCAGCCAAGGGAGCGGGGGGGCCGAGACCCAGTACTTC. It translates to CASSQGSGGAETQYF.

In its sample, this clonotype was seen many times. The chain recombines TRBV5-1 with TRBJ1-4; D is unclear. Germline CDR1 SGHRS, CDR2 YFSETQ. This CDR3 contains 18 residues. The V end lost 4 bases, the J end lost 3 bases, and 22 bases lay between the germline ends. The CDR3 coding sequence is TGCGCCAGCAGCCCCCCTTACGGACGAGGATGGGCTAATGAAAAACTGTTTTTT. It codes for CASSPPYGRGWANEKLFF.

Comments on this clonotype: A much larger clone differs by one base, so this may be a read error. The chain recombines TRBV3-1 with TRBJ1-1; possibly TRBD1 for D (5 bases). In germline, CDR1 is LGHDT, CDR2 YNNKEL (reference sequence). The CDR3 loop spans 15 amino acids. CDR3 in amino acids: CACSPWTGESAEAFF. The CDR3 nucleotides read TGTGCCTGCAGCCCCTGGACGGGGGAGTCGGCTGAAGCTTTCTTT.

CDR3 coding DNA: TGCAGCGTTGGGAGGGGCACAGGGACCTACGAGCAGTACTTC. Encoded protein: CSVGRGTGTYEQYF. The V call is TRBV29-1, the J call TRBJ2-7; D may correspond to TRBD1 or TRBD2 (6 bases each). This CDR3 has 14 amino acids. Trimming took 4 bases from V and 2 from J, leaving 15 bases between them. Germline V gene lookup returns CDR1 SQVTM and CDR2 ANQGSEA.

A note on this clonotype: A read error may be the cause here, since a much bigger clone is one base away. V usage is TRBV20-1 and J usage is TRBJ1-6; TRBD1 matches 7 bases. The CDR3 sequence is 16 residues long. The germline gives CDR1 DFQATT, CDR2 SNEGSKA (reference sequence). Here the CDR3 DNA reads TGCTGTGCTAGAGCGGCAGGGGGGATGAGTAATTCACCCCTCCACTTT. The encoded protein is CCARAAGGMSNSPLHF.

This clonotype was picked up many times. The chain uses TRBV4-3 and TRBJ2-3, with 9 bases fitting TRBD2. This CDR3 spans 18 amino acids. The J segment lost 0 bases and the V segment lost 0 bases, leaving 7 bases of the junction unmatched. Per the germline V gene, CDR1 is LGHNA and CDR2 is YSLEER. The chain's CDR3 is CASSQDGRLAVSTDTQYF. The CDR3 DNA reads TGCGCCAGCAGCCAAGATGGGAGACTAGCGGTGAGCACAGATACGCAGTATTTT.

This clonotype was recorded at least ten times. The chain recombines TRBV28 with TRBJ1-6; 7 positions match TRBD1. In germline, CDR1 is MDHEN, CDR2 SYDVKM. V was pared by 5 bases and J by 8 bases, with 6 bases of the junction left unmatched. The CDR3 spans 14 residues. The CDR3: CASSRTGDYSPLHF. CDR3 coding DNA: TGTGCCAGCAGTCGTACAGGGGATTATTCACCCCTCCACTTT.

At least ten counts were recorded for this clonotype. The rearrangement joins TRBV7-9 to TRBJ2-2; weak D call: TRBD2 (5 bases). The V end was cut by 5 bases, the J end by 9 bases, with 13 bases between. The CDR3 has 13 residues. Germline V gene data show CDR1 as SEHNR and CDR2 as FQNEAQ (reference sequence). The CDR3 DNA sequence: TGTGCCAGCAGCCCCCCGGGATTCCGGGAGCTGTTTTTT. It yields the protein CASSPPGFRELFF. The entire variable domain, with the rest obtained from reference TRBV7-9 and TRBJ2-2, is as follows: DTGVSQNPRHKITKRGQNVTFRCDPISEHNRLYWYRQTLGQGPEFLTYFQNEAQLEKSRLLSDRFSAERPKGSFSTLEIQRTEQGDSAMYLCASSPPGFRELFFGEGSRLTVL.

This clonotype showed up many times. The chain couples TRBV12-3 or TRBV12-4 to TRBJ2-7, with 7 bases aligning to TRBD2. This CDR3 is 14 amino acids long. Trimming at V came to 4 bases and at J to 3 bases, leaving 6 bases not matched to a gene. In nucleotides, the CDR3 is TGTGCCAGCAGTTCCGGGACTACCGTCTACGAGCAGTACTTC. Amino acids: CASSSGTTVYEQYF.

This clonotype was counted ten times or more. The rearrangement uses TRBV7-2 and TRBJ1-5, with 9 nucleotides matching TRBD1. Germline-derived CDR1 and CDR2 are SGHTA and FQGNSA. J was trimmed by 7 bases and V by 5 bases; bases with no gene match: 15. This CDR3 has 17 amino acids. The CDR3 loop reads CASSRRQGVGFGQPQHF. CDR3 bases: TGTGCCAGCAGCCGGCGACAGGGGGTAGGATTTGGCCAGCCCCAGCATTTT.

This clonotype was detected ten times or more. The chain uses TRBV7-9 and TRBJ1-1; D ambiguous. Trimming cost V 5 bases and J 0 bases, with 13 bases left between them. From germline, CDR1 is SEHNR and CDR2 FQNEAQ (reference sequence). This CDR3 has 15 amino acids. The CDR3 DNA sequence: TGTGCCAGCAGCCAGTGGGGAAACTTGAACACTGAAGCTTTCTTT. Translation gives CASSQWGNLNTEAFF.

This clonotype was seen at least ten times. The rearrangement uses TRBV12-3 or TRBV12-4 and TRBJ1-2; D remains unclear. The CDR3 runs to 13 residues. V lost 3 bases and J 2 bases, leaving 7 bases between the germline ends. CDR3 amino acids: CASSFFANYGYTF. CDR3 in DNA: TGTGCCAGCAGTTTTTTCGCAAACTATGGCTACACCTTC.

This clonotype has ten or more counts. V and J are TRBV27 and TRBJ2-2; D is unresolved. This CDR3 region has 14 residues. V lost 3 bases and J lost 5, with 10 bases in between. Germline V gene data show CDR1 as MNHEY and CDR2 as SMNVEV (reference sequence). CDR3 nucleotides: TGTGCCAGCAGTTTGACATCGGGTACCGGGGAGCTGTTTTTT. Translating it yields CASSLTSGTGELFF.